This is a list of T cell receptor beta chains from one sample in a study of T-cell reconstitution after alpha-beta-depleted transplantation in children. TCRdb reanalysed the PCR reads using MiXCR and keeps one entry per CDR3 protein. This sample yields 500,000 or so distinct CDR3 sequences, of which roughly 10% are seen a single time; 13% to 15% belongs to the top ten. Sample: PBMCs, mostly from graft donor cells, taken 180 days after TCRalphabeta/CD19-depleted stem cell transplant. Receptor source: a female patient aged 2-10 years who had a stem cell transplant for aplastic anemia, so the T cells may come from the graft donor. CDR3s include the opening cysteine and the closing phenylalanine or tryptophan. A D gene is named only where the DNA matches it firmly. Size is omitted from some rows. Given values are once, few, many or a class for expanded clones.

14	TRBV30	few	.	TRBJ1-2	CAWSAYRTNYGYTF	TGTGCCTGGAGTGCCTACAGAACTAACTATGGCTACACCTTC
17	TRBV7-2	.	TRBD2	TRBJ2-2	CASSLLAATGIAGELFF	TGTGCCAGCAGCTTGCTAGCGGCAACTGGAATAGCCGGGGAGCTGTTTTTT
17	TRBV4-3	.	.	TRBJ1-3	CASSQTTKREAGNTIYF	TGCGCCAGCAGCCAAACGACCAAAAGGGAGGCTGGAAACACCATATATTTT
12	TRBV2	.	.	TRBJ2-2	CASSDPGGELFF	TGTGCCAGCAGTGACCCCGGCGGGGAGCTGTTTTTT
17	TRBV7-3	.	TRBD2	TRBJ2-1	CASSYTRREGLRNEQFF	TGTGCCAGCAGCTATACTAGGCGGGAGGGCCTAAGGAATGAGCAGTTCTTC
17	TRBV4-2	.	TRBD2	TRBJ2-3	CASSQDEGGSGTDTQYF	TGTGCCAGCAGCCAAGATGAAGGAGGTAGCGGGACCGATACGCAGTATTTT
14	TRBV19	.	.	TRBJ1-1	CASRQGISFTEAFF	TGTGCCAGTAGACAGGGAATTTCTTTCACTGAAGCTTTCTTT
16	TRBV5-1	.	.	TRBJ2-3	CASTGTYSSSTDTQYF	TGCGCCAGCACAGGGACCTACTCTTCTAGCACAGATACGCAGTATTTT
14	TRBV20-1	few	.	TRBJ2-1	CSASWARTPNEQFF	TGCAGTGCTAGTTGGGCCCGCACTCCCAATGAGCAGTTCTTC
14	TRBV12-5	.	.	TRBJ2-2	CASGSTGNTGELFF	TGTGCTAGTGGTTCGACAGGGAACACCGGGGAGCTGTTTTTT
16	TRBV3-1	.	TRBD2	TRBJ2-7	CASSHELAGRSYEQYF	TGTGCCAGCAGCCACGAGCTAGCGGGACGCTCCTACGAGCAGTACTTC
13	TRBV12-3/TRBV12-4	many	.	TRBJ2-5	CASSWRQQETQYF	TGTGCCAGCAGCTGGAGACAGCAAGAGACCCAGTACTTC
17	TRBV5-1	.	TRBD2	TRBJ2-3	CASSLAGAGGPADTQYF	TGCGCCAGCAGCTTGGCCGGGGCGGGAGGGCCGGCAGATACGCAGTATTTT
15	TRBV5-5	many	.	TRBJ2-7	CASSLGGTSDYEQYF	TGTGCCAGCAGCTTGGGTGGGACATCGGACTACGAGCAGTACTTC
19	TRBV4-3	few	TRBD2	TRBJ2-7	CASSPLPFHLSGRSYEQYF	TGCGCCAGCAGCCCTCTCCCTTTCCACCTTAGCGGGAGATCCTACGAGCAGTACTTC
12	TRBV24-1	few	TRBD1	TRBJ2-1	CATSDAGTGPFF	TGTGCCACCAGTGATGCCGGGACAGGGCCGTTCTTC
15	TRBV29-1	many	TRBD2	TRBJ2-2	CSVSPRGRASGELFF	TGCAGCGTTTCCCCTCGGGGGAGGGCCTCCGGGGAGCTGTTTTTT
18	TRBV5-1	many	TRBD2	TRBJ2-1	CASSTTGTRGWGHNEQFF	TGCGCCAGCAGCACTACGGGGACTAGGGGGTGGGGGCACAATGAGCAGTTCTTC
15	TRBV7-2	.	TRBD2	TRBJ2-5	CASSPPGLARETQYF	TGTGCCAGCAGCCCCCCGGGACTAGCCCGAGAGACCCAGTACTTC
11	TRBV27	.	.	TRBJ2-7	CATSGPYEQYF	TGTGCCACTTCTGGCCCCTACGAGCAGTACTTC
15	TRBV7-3	many	TRBD2	TRBJ2-7	CASSLSGTSAREQYF	TGTGCCAGCAGCTTAAGCGGGACTAGCGCTCGCGAGCAGTACTTC
16	TRBV20-1	.	TRBD1	TRBJ1-5	CSARGGGGKGNQPQHF	TGCAGTGCTAGAGGGGGAGGGGGCAAGGGCAATCAGCCCCAGCATTTT
11	TRBV5-5	few	.	TRBJ2-7	CASSGSTVRDF	TGTGCCAGCAGCGGGTCGACAGTCCGGGACTTC
14	TRBV7-6	few	TRBD1	TRBJ2-7	CASSRMDRGDEQYF	TGTGCCAGCAGCAGGATGGACAGGGGGGACGAGCAGTACTTC
13	TRBV20-1	.	.	TRBJ2-7	CSAHPGLLYEQYF	TGCAGTGCTCATCCGGGACTTCTTTACGAGCAGTACTTC
17	TRBV15	few	.	TRBJ1-5	CATSRGRPAKLNQPQHF	TGTGCCACCAGCAGAGGCAGGCCAGCAAAACTAAATCAGCCCCAGCATTTT
17	TRBV21-1	few	.	TRBJ2-1	CASSNELAGVCYNEQFF	TGTGCCAGCAGCAATGAATTAGCGGGAGTATGCTACAATGAGCAGTTCTTC
13	TRBV28	few	.	TRBJ2-1	CASSRTFYNEQFF	TGTGCCAGCAGCCGGACATTCTACAATGAGCAGTTCTTC
17	TRBV4-1	.	TRBD1	TRBJ2-3	CASSHLWDRARADTQYF	TGCGCCAGCAGCCATCTTTGGGACAGGGCGCGCGCAGATACGCAGTATTTT
15	TRBV28	many	.	TRBJ1-2	CASSLMGREYYGYTF	TGTGCCAGCAGTTTAATGGGCAGGGAATATTATGGCTACACCTTC
13	TRBV24-1	.	TRBD2	TRBJ2-7	CATAGGSSYEQYF	TGTGCCACGGCTGGCGGGAGCTCCTACGAGCAGTACTTC
16	TRBV12-5	few	.	TRBJ2-5	CASGLERGLTKETQYF	TGTGCTAGTGGTTTGGAGAGGGGACTCACGAAAGAGACCCAGTACTTC